This entry is about one T cell receptor beta chain. Antigen unknown. The sample is drawn from a study of radiotherapy plus CTLA-4 blockade in lung cancer. Study conclusions and caveats: Among blood TCR repertoires after radiotherapy plus ipilimumab, tumor-derived clones expanded.

Alongside CTLA-4 blockade with ipilimumab, patients with chemo-refractory metastatic non-small-cell lung cancer received focal radiation. This CDR3 region has 14 residues. CDR1 and CDR2 (germline): SGHTA, FQGNSA. Between the trimmed V and J ends, which lost 4 bases and 5 bases, there was a span of 14 bases. TCRdb's table, derived via immunoSEQ multiplex PCR, lists solely in-frame clones and lacks some. The sample comprises some 51,000 clones, about four fifths of which are singletons, and 8.5% rests with the top ten. This rearrangement joins TRBV7-2 to TRBJ1-2, with D possibly being TRBD1 (5 bases). The specimen was peripheral blood, collected from a patient treated with radiotherapy plus ipilimumab. The TCR was taken from a human donor with non-small cell lung cancer who had a complete response to radiotherapy plus ipilimumab. The CDR3 coding sequence is TGTGCCAGCAGCTCATATTCGACAGTTTATGGCTACACCTTC. It translates to CASSSYSTVYGYTF.